One and the same sample provided the 13 T cell receptor beta chains below, sequenced in a study of OX40 agonist ivuxolimab in advanced cancers. The repertoire was sequenced with immunoSEQ multiplex PCR; TCRdb's copy has only in-frame clones and lacks some. The sample comprises roughly 60,000 clones, more than 75% of which are singletons, and 3% rests with the top ten. Source: CD4+ or CD8+ T cells sorted from blood, taken in a trial of the OX40 agonist ivuxolimab. The receptors derive from an adult with an advanced solid tumor such as melanoma, head and neck, liver or kidney cancer.

This clone was observed a few times. The rearrangement uses TRBV4-1 and TRBJ2-2; no reliable D call. Per germline, CDR1 MGHRA and CDR2 YSYEKL. There are 16 residues in the CDR3. V lost 5 bases and J lost 3, with 16 bases in between. This CDR3 is CASSSKSLRDTGELFF. The CDR3 nucleotides are TGCGCCAGCAGCTCAAAATCCCTTCGGGACACCGGGGAGCTGTTTTTT.

V gene TRBV5-1 combines with J gene TRBJ2-7; 7 bases map to TRBD1. The CDR3 has 15 residues. Trimming took 4 bases from V and 1 from J; bases not matched to a gene: 8. Germline-derived CDR1 and CDR2 are SGHRS and YFSETQ. The CDR3 bases are TGCGCCAGCAGCCCCACCCCAGGGGGATCCTACGAGCAGTACTTC. It specifies CASSPTPGGSYEQYF. The variable domain in full, completed from reference TRBV5-1 and TRBJ2-7, reads KAGVTQTPRYLIKTRGQQVTLSCSPISGHRSVSWYQQTPGQGLQFLFEYFSETQRNKGNFPGRFSGRQFSNSRSEMNVSTLELGDSALYLCASSPTPGGSYEQYFGPGTRLTVT.

This clone was recorded a few times. The rearrangement links TRBV19 to TRBJ2-3; the D is unclear. The CDR3 extends over 13 amino acids. Germline V gives CDR1 LNHDA, CDR2 SQIVND (reference sequence). The ends were cut back, 6 bases at V and 5 bases at J, with 12 bases in the middle. The CDR3 nucleotides are TGTGCCAGTAGCAAAAATCCTGGAGATACGCAGTATTTT. Amino acid sequence: CASSKNPGDTQYF.

The chain has TRBV6-4 and TRBJ2-7; D ambiguous. CDR3 size: 13 residues. Germline assignment: CDR1 MRHNA and CDR2 SNTAGT. V lost 5 bases, J lost 4 bases, and 12 bases lay in between. The CDR3 loop is CASSLQIGYEQYF. DNA for the CDR3: TGTGCCAGCAGTTTACAAATCGGGTACGAGCAGTACTTC.

V is TRBV4-2 and J is TRBJ1-4, with 9 positions matching TRBD1. V was pared by 1 base and J by 7 bases, with 4 bases of the junction left unmatched. The CDR3 covers 15 residues. CDR1 is LGHNA, CDR2 YNFKEQ, per germline. This CDR3 reads CASSQAGQGGEKLFF. As DNA, the CDR3 is TGTGCCAGCAGCCAAGCGGGACAGGGTGGTGAAAAACTGTTTTTT.

This rearrangement joins TRBV6-5 to TRBJ1-5; D not certain. Germline CDR1 reads MNHEY; CDR2 reads SVGAGI. V dropped 0 bases and J dropped 5 bases, with 8 bases sitting between them. The CDR3 has 14 amino acids. The CDR3 DNA sequence: TGTGCCAGCAGTTACTCGGGGTGGGATCAGCCCCAGCATTTT. Translation gives CASSYSGWDQPQHF.

CDR3 sequence: CASSRLSGGLNTQYF. For the CDR3, the DNA is TGTGCCAGCAGCCGGCTTAGTGGGGGCCTGAATACGCAGTATTTT. This chain connects TRBV11-2 to TRBJ2-3, with a possible D match to TRBD1 (6 bases). CDR1 SGHAT and CDR2 FQNNGV come from the germline V gene. V was clipped by 5 bases and J by 7 bases, with 19 bases between them. This CDR3 contains 15 residues.

This sequence joins TRBV4-2 and TRBJ2-2, with TRBD1 as a possible D gene (6 bases). V was trimmed by 0 bases and J by 5 bases, leaving 19 bases between them. This CDR3 contains 18 residues. Looked up from germline, CDR1 is LGHNA and CDR2 is YNFKEQ. In DNA, the CDR3 is TGTGCCAGCAGCCAAGATCTACAGGGCCTAGAGGGAACCGGGGAGCTGTTTTTT. This codes for CASSQDLQGLEGTGELFF.

This chain joins TRBV5-1 and TRBJ1-4, with a weak D call TRBD1 (6 bases). Trimming stripped 4 bases from V and 8 bases from J, with 21 bases between. Germline values: CDR1 SGHRS, CDR2 YFSETQ. The CDR3 has 16 amino acids. CDR3 DNA: TGCGCCAGCAGCCTCCCCGGAGGGGTGGGGGGCGAAAAACTGTTTTTT. This gives the protein CASSLPGGVGGEKLFF.

The chain has TRBV5-6 and TRBJ1-3, with D hard to call. This CDR3 is 12 amino acids long. Germline lookup yields CDR1 SGHDT and CDR2 YYEEEE. Trimming removed 4 bases at V and 7 bases at J, with 9 bases between. As DNA, the CDR3 is TGTGCCAGCAGCCGGGGAGCGAACACCATATATTTT. It yields the protein CASSRGANTIYF.

This clone was found once. This chain joins TRBV9 and TRBJ2-3, with 9 bases lining up with TRBD2. Trimming at V came to 0 bases and at J to 2 bases, leaving 10 bases not matched to a gene. This CDR3 contains 18 residues. Germline CDR1 is SGDLS and CDR2 is YYNGEE. The CDR3 sequence is CASSVAIGLAGTTDTQYF. For the CDR3, the DNA is TGTGCCAGCAGCGTAGCTATAGGGCTAGCGGGAACCACAGATACGCAGTATTTT.

The chain recombines TRBV18 with TRBJ2-7, with D unresolved. The CDR3 consists of 13 residues. The V and J ends lost 3 bases and 5 bases respectively, with 11 bases between them. The germline V gene encodes CDR1 KGHSH and CDR2 LQKENI. CDR3 sequence: CASSPPDADEQYF. The CDR3 DNA reads TGTGCCAGCTCACCCCCGGATGCGGACGAGCAGTACTTC. Drawing the rest from reference TRBV18 and TRBJ2-7, the complete variable domain is NAGVMQNPRHLVRRRGQEARLRCSPMKGHSHVYWYRQLPEEGLKFMVYLQKENIIDESGMPKERFSAEFPKEGPSILRIQQVVRGDSAAYFCASSPPDADEQYFGPGTRLTVT.

In this sample, this clone turned up once. This chain uses TRBV18 with TRBJ2-7; TRBD2 agrees at 9 bases. The trim removed 6 bases at V and 3 bases at J, leaving 3 bases unmatched. CDR3 length equals 13 residues. Germline CDR1 and CDR2: KGHSH and LQKENI. In DNA form, the CDR3 reads TGTGCCAGCTCGGCGACTAGCGGCTACGAGCAGTACTTC. The encoded protein is CASSATSGYEQYF.